This passage covers 8 T cell receptor beta chains from one sample sequenced in a study of beta chain features in type 1 diabetes. All of the isolated RNA was reverse transcribed, so expressed TCRB transcripts were sequenced. The assay was immunoSEQ multiplex PCR, and TCRdb's table has in-frame clones only and misses some. The sample consists of 400,000 to 450,000 clones, about 15% of them appearing once. The specimen sequenced was naive CD4+ T cells from blood. Receptors were obtained from a man aged 30 to 39 in good health.

This clone was detected only a few times. The rearrangement links TRBV11-3 to TRBJ2-7; D might be TRBD2 (5 bases). This CDR3 comprises 14 residues. The germline V gene encodes CDR1 SGHNT and CDR2 YENEEA. V gave up 1 base and J gave up 2 bases, with 9 bases separating them. The CDR3 region is CASSLGPGTYEQYF. CDR3 nucleotides: TGTGCCAGCAGCTTAGGCCCCGGGACCTACGAGCAGTACTTC.

The chain uses TRBV19 and TRBJ1-2, with a possible D match to TRBD1 (5 bases). V lost 1 base and J lost 5, with 14 bases in between. The CDR3 extends over 15 amino acids. Germline V gene lookup returns CDR1 LNHDA and CDR2 SQIVND (reference sequence). The CDR3 nucleotides are TGTGCCAGTAGTATAGCCCCGCAGGGAGGATATGGCTACACCTTC. The encoded protein is CASSIAPQGGYGYTF.

This clone was seen a few times. This chain uses TRBV6-5 with TRBJ2-2; D not certain. Germline V gives CDR1 MNHEY, CDR2 SVGAGI. V gave up 8 bases and J gave up 0 bases, with 7 bases separating them. This CDR3 has 13 residues. The CDR3 is CASAGTNTGELFF. CDR3 DNA: TGTGCCAGCGCTGGAACGAACACCGGGGAGCTGTTTTTT.

The chain couples TRBV14 to TRBJ2-7; 8 bases fit TRBD1. Per germline, CDR1 SGHDN and CDR2 FVKESK. J lost 3 bases, V lost 2 bases, and 21 bases had no gene match. The CDR3 extends over 20 amino acids. The CDR3 nucleotides are TGTGCCAGCAGCCAACTCCTTTGGACAGGGTTTACCTCACTCCACTACGAGCAGTACTTC. Its translation is CASSQLLWTGFTSLHYEQYF.

This clone was found a few times. The chain uses TRBV2 and TRBJ1-2; D is unclear. Germline assignment: CDR1 SNHLY and CDR2 FYNNEI. The V end lost 5 bases, the J end lost 7 bases, and 29 bases lay between the germline ends. CDR3 length equals 18 residues. The CDR3 loop is CASSFTLSGPQEMVGYTF. The CDR3 nucleotides are TGTGCCAGCAGTTTCACTTTGTCCGGGCCTCAAGAAATGGTTGGCTACACCTTC.

This clone was picked up a small number of times. The V and J genes are TRBV30 and TRBJ1-5, with 10 bases identical to TRBD1. This CDR3 spans 19 amino acids. Germline assignment: CDR1 GTSNPN and CDR2 SVGIG (reference sequence). The trim removed 3 bases at V and 8 bases at J, leaving 22 bases unmatched. Written as DNA, the CDR3 is TGTGCCTGGAGCCCCCCGACAGGGGGCCTCGGGTTTGGTGTGGAGCCCCAGCATTTT. Encoded protein: CAWSPPTGGLGFGVEPQHF.

As regards this clone: This sample also contains other DNA sequences that code for the same CDR3. V usage is TRBV7-9 and J usage is TRBJ2-3; D not certain. The CDR3 extends over 12 amino acids. V was pared by 2 bases and J by 2 bases, with 2 bases between. Germline CDR1 and CDR2: SEHNR and FQNEAQ (reference sequence). The CDR3 loop is CASSLSTDTQYF. CDR3 bases: TGTGCCAGCAGCTTATCCACAGATACGCAGTATTTT.

The chain recombines TRBV4-1 with TRBJ2-7; 10 bases agree with TRBD2. This CDR3 is 17 amino acids long. With 1 base clipped from V and 6 bases from J, the junction kept 12 bases outside the gene matches. In germline, CDR1 is MGHRA, CDR2 YSYEKL. The CDR3 here is CASSQVWIKGTSVEQYF. The DNA of the CDR3 is TGCGCCAGCAGCCAAGTTTGGATTAAGGGGACTAGCGTCGAGCAGTACTTC.